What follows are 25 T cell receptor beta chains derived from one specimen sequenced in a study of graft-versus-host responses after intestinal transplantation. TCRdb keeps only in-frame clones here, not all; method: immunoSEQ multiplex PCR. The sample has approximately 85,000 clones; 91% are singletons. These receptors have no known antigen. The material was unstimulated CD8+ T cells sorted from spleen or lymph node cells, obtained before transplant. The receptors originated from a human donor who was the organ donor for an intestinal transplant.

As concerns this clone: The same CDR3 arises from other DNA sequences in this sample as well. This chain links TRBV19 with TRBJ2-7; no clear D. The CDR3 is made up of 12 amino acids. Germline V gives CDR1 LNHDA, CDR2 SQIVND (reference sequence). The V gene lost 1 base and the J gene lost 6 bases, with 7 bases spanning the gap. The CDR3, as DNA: TGTGCCAGTAGTATAGGCGGCGGCGAGCAGTACTTC. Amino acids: CASSIGGGEQYF.

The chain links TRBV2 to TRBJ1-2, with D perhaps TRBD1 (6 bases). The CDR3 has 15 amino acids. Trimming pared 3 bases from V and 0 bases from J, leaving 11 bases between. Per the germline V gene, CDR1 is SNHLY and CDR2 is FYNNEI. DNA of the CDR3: TGTGCCAGCAGTGATATGCAGGGGTCTAACTATGGCTACACCTTC. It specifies CASSDMQGSNYGYTF.

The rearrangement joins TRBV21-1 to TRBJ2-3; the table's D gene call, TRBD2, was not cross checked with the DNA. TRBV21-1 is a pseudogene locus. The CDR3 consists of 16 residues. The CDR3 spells CASSTGRGERTDTQYF. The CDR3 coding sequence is TGTGCCAGCAGCACGGGGAGGGGAGAGAGGACAGATACGCAGTATTTT.

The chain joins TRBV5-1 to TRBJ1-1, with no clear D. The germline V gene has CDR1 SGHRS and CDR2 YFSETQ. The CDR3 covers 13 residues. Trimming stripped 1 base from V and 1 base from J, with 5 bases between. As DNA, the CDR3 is TGCGCCAGCAGCTTGACAGCGAACACTGAAGCTTTCTTT. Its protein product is CASSLTANTEAFF.

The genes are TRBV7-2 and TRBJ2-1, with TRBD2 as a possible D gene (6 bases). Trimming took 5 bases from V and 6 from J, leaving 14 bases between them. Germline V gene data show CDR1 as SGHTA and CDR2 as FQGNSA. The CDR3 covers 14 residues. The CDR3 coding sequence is TGTGCCAGCAGCACCTGGGACTCTTCCAATGAGCAGTTCTTC. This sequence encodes CASSTWDSSNEQFF. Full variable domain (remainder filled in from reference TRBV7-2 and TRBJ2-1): GAGVSQSPSNKVTEKGKDVELRCDPISGHTALYWYRQSLGQGLEFLIYFQGNSAPDKSGLPSDRFSAERTGGSVSTLTIQRTQQEDSAVYLCASSTWDSSNEQFFGPGTRLTVL.

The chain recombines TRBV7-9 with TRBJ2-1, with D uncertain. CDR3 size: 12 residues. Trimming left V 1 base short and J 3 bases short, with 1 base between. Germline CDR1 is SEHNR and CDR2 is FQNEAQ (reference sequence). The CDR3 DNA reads TGTGCCAGCAGCTTAGACTACAATGAGCAGTTCTTC. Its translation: CASSLDYNEQFF.

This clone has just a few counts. The CDR3 bases are TGTGCCAGCAGTGAATTGGGGACGGACACCGGGGAGCTGTTTTTT. Its translation: CASSELGTDTGELFF. The V and J genes are TRBV6-1 and TRBJ2-2, with D perhaps being TRBD1 or TRBD2 (5 bases each). CDR1 is MNHNS, CDR2 SASEGT, per germline. The V and J ends lost 2 bases and 3 bases respectively, with 10 bases between them. This CDR3 is 15 amino acids long.

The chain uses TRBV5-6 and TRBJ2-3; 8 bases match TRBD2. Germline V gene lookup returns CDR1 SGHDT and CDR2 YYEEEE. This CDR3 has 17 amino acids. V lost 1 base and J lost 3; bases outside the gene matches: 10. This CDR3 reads CASSLWSGSERTDTQYF. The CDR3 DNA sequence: TGTGCCAGCAGCTTGTGGAGCGGGAGCGAGAGAACAGATACGCAGTATTTT. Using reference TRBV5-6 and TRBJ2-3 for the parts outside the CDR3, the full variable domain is DAGVTQSPTHLIKTRGQQVTLRCSPKSGHDTVSWYQQALGQGPQFIFQYYEEEERQRGNFPDRFSGHQFPNYSSELNVNALLLGDSALYLCASSLWSGSERTDTQYFGPGTRLTVL.

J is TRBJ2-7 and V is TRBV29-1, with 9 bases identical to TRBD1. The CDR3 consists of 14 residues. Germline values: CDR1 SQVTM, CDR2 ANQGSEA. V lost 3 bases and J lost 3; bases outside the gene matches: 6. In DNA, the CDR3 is TGCAGCGTTGATTCAGGACAGGGGATCTACGAGCAGTACTTC. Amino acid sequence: CSVDSGQGIYEQYF.

CDR3 region: CASSVWTGSDTEAFF. CDR3 coding DNA: TGCGCCAGCAGCGTGTGGACAGGGTCCGACACTGAAGCTTTCTTT. This chain uses TRBV5-1 with TRBJ1-1; 8 positions agree with TRBD1. CDR1 and CDR2 from the germline V gene are SGHRS and YFSETQ. Germline trimming cut 4 bases from V and 3 bases from J; bases unmatched to any gene: 8. The CDR3 has 15 residues.

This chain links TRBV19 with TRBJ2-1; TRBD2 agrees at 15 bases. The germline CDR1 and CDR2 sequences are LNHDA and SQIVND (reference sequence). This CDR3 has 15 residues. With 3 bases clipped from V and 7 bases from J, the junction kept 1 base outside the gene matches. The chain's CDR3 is CASSIGLAGGNEQFF. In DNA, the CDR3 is TGTGCCAGTAGTATCGGACTAGCGGGGGGGAATGAGCAGTTCTTC.

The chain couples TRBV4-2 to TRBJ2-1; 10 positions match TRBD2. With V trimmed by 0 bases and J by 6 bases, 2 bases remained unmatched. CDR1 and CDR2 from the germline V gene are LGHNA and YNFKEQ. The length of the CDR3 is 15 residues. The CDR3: CASSQEAGGPNEQFF. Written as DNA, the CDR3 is TGTGCCAGCAGCCAAGAAGCGGGGGGGCCCAATGAGCAGTTCTTC.

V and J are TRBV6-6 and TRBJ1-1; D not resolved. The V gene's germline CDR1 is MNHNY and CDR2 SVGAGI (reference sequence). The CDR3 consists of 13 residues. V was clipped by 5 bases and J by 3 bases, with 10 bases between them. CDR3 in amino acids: CASSPARYTEAFF. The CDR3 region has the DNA TGTGCCAGCAGTCCGGCCCGGTACACTGAAGCTTTCTTT.

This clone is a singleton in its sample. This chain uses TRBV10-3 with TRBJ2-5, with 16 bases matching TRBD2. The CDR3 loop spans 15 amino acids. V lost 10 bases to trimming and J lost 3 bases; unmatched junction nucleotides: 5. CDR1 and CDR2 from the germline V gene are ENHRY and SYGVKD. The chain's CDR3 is CATGTSGGAEETQYF. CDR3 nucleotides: TGTGCCACCGGGACTAGCGGGGGGGCCGAAGAGACCCAGTACTTC.

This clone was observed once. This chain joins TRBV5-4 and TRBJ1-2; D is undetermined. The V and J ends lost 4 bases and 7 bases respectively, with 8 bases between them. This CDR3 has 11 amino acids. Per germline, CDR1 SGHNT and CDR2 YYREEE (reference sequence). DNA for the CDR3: TGTGCCAGCAGCGGGAGGGCTGGCTACACCTTC. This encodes CASSGRAGYTF.

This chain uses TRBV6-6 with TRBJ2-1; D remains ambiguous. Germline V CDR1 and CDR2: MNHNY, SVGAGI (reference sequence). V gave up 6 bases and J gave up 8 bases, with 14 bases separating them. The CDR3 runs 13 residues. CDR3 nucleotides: TGTGCCAGCAGCCTAGGCCCCTGGCATGAGCAGTTCTTC. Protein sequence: CASSLGPWHEQFF.

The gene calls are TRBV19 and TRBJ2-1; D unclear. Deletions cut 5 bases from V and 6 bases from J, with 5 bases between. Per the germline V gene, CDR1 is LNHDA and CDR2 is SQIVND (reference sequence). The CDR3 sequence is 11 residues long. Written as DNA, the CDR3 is TGTGCCAGTAGTTTTCTCAATGAGCAGTTCTTC. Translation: CASSFLNEQFF.

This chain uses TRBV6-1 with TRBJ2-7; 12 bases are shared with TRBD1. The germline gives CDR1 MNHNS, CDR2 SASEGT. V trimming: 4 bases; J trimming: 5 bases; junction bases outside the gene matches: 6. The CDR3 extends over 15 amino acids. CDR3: CASSGPGTGGNEQYF. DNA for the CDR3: TGTGCCAGCAGTGGTCCCGGGACAGGGGGCAACGAGCAGTACTTC.

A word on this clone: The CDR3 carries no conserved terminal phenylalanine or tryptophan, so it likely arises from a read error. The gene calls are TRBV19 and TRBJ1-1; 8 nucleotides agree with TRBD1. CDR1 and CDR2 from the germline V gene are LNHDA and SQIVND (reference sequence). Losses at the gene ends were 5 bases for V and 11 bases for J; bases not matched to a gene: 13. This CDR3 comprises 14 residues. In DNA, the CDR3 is TGTGCCAGTAGTCCAGGACAGGGTTCGGTCTTGGCTTTCATT. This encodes CASSPGQGSVLAFI.

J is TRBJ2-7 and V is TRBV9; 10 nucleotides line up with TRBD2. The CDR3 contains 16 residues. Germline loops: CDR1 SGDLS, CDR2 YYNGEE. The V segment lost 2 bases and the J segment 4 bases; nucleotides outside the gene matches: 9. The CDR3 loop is CASSVGLADPFYEQYF. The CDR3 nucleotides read TGTGCCAGCAGCGTCGGACTAGCGGATCCATTTTACGAGCAGTACTTC.

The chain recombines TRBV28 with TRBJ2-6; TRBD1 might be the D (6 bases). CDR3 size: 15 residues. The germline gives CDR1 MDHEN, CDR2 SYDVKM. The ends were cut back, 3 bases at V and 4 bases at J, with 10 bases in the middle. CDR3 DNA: TGTGCCAGCAGTTTTAGGGGGAGCGGGGCCAACGTCCTGACTTTC. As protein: CASSFRGSGANVLTF.

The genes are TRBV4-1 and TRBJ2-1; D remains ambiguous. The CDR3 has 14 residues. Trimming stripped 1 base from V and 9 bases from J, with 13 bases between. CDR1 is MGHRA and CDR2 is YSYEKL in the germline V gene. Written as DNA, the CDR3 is TGCGCCAGCAGCCAAGGTGACCCTTGGGCTGAGCAGTTCTTC. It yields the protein CASSQGDPWAEQFF.

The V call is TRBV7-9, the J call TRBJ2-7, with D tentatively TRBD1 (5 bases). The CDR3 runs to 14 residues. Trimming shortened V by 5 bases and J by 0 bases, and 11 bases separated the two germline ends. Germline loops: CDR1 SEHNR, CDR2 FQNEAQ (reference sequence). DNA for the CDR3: TGTGCCAGCAGCGGGCGACAGAGCTCCTACGAGCAGTACTTC. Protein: CASSGRQSSYEQYF.

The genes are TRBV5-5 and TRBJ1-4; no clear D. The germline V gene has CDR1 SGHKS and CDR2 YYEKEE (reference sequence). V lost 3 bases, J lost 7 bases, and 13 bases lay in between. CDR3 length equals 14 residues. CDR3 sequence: CASSWGSGGEKLFF. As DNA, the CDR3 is TGTGCCAGCAGCTGGGGAAGTGGAGGTGAAAAACTGTTTTTT.

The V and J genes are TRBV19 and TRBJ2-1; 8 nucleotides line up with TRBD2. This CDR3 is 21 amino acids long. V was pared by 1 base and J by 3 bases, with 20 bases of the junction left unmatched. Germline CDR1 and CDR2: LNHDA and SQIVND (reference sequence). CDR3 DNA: TGTGCCAGTAGTATAGCCTTTGTATGGGCGGGGGGCCACCCAAACTACAATGAGCAGTTCTTC. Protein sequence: CASSIAFVWAGGHPNYNEQFF.